The rows below give T cell receptor beta chains drawn from one sample of a study of CD8 T cells in Susac syndrome. Each CDR3 protein is one row after TCRdb ran MiXCR on the immunoSEQ multiplex PCR reads. The sample has approximately 130,000 distinct CDR3 sequences, about 93% seen once. The sample comprised CD8+ T cells from PBMCs. Source of these receptors: a human donor with multiple sclerosis. The CDR3 runs from the conserved cysteine through the conserved F or W. D genes are given only for firm matches. Size is stated for part of the rows, as once, few or many counts, or as a class when the clone is expanded.

cdr3_length,j_call,d_call,v_call,clone_size,cdr3_aa,cdr3_nt
15,TRBJ1-5,.,TRBV7-8,once,CASSLGSGWDQPQHF,TGTGCCAGCAGCTTGGGGTCAGGGTGGGATCAGCCCCAGCATTTT
12,TRBJ2-1,.,TRBV13,.,CASTGTYNEQFF,TGTGCCAGCACCGGGACTTACAATGAGCAGTTCTTC
15,TRBJ2-3,.,TRBV30,once,CAWRPADLVADTQYF,TGTGCCTGGAGGCCAGCGGACCTAGTTGCAGATACGCAGTATTTT
12,TRBJ1-1,.,TRBV12-3/TRBV12-4,few,CASSLGVTEAFF,TGTGCCAGCAGTTTGGGAGTCACTGAAGCTTTCTTT
15,TRBJ2-5,TRBD1,TRBV12-5,.,CASGLGQGGEETQYF,TGTGCTAGTGGTTTGGGACAGGGGGGGGAAGAGACCCAGTACTTC
13,TRBJ2-2,TRBD2,TRBV7-9,.,CDLAGVNTGELFF,TGTGATTTAGCGGGAGTTAACACCGGGGAGCTGTTTTTT
15,TRBJ1-4,.,TRBV11-2,once,CASSLPADGSEKLFF,TGTGCCAGCAGCTTACCCGCGGACGGGAGTGAAAAACTGTTTTTT
13,TRBJ2-5,.,TRBV28,.,CASSNRAQETQYF,TGTGCCAGCAGTAACAGGGCCCAAGAGACCCAGTACTTC
14,TRBJ2-1,.,TRBV12-5,once,CASALTVRYNEQFF,TGTGCTAGTGCCTTGACGGTGAGGTACAATGAGCAGTTCTTC
17,TRBJ2-5,TRBD2,TRBV28,once,CASTKEGTSGRGETQYF,TGTGCCAGCACAAAAGAAGGGACTAGCGGGAGAGGAGAGACCCAGTACTTC
12,TRBJ2-7,TRBD1,TRBV5-1,.,CASTGTGREQYF,TGCGCCAGTACCGGGACAGGGCGAGAGCAGTACTTC
14,TRBJ2-1,.,TRBV4-1,.,CASSPSRMYNEQFF,TGCGCCAGCAGCCCGTCAAGGATGTACAATGAGCAGTTCTTC